The 8 T cell receptor beta chains in this list originate from one sample, sequenced in a study of blood T cell repertoires in COVID-19. The assay was immunoSEQ multiplex PCR, and TCRdb's table has in-frame clones only and misses some. The sample has tens of thousands of clones; 80% to 85% are singletons. Sequencing input: peripheral blood. The source of these receptors is a human donor with acute or convalescent COVID-19. The donor label of this sample is uncertain.

As regards this clone: One end of the junction is discordant with germline, which a read error may explain. The chain has TRBV12-3 or TRBV12-4 and TRBJ1-1; tentative D call: TRBD1 (6 bases). There are 13 residues in the CDR3. For the CDR3, the DNA is TGTGCCAGCACTTTACAACAGGGTGCTGAAGCTTTCTTT. Translation gives CASTLQQGAEAFF.

This clone was counted a single time. J is TRBJ2-5 and V is TRBV10-3; D is uncertain. V was pared by 3 bases and J by 5 bases, with 10 bases between. The CDR3 consists of 13 residues. Germline V gene data show CDR1 as ENHRY and CDR2 as SYGVKD. Here the CDR3 DNA reads TGTGCCATCAGTGAATCTAGTCGGGAGACCCAGTACTTC. Its translation is CAISESSRETQYF.

The genes are TRBV5-1 and TRBJ1-1, with TRBD1 as a possible D gene (5 bases). CDR3 size: 15 residues. Germline V CDR1 and CDR2: SGHRS, YFSETQ. V was clipped by 1 base and J by 3 bases, with 13 bases between them. The CDR3 sequence is CASSLFRGADTEAFF. DNA of the CDR3: TGCGCCAGCAGCTTGTTTAGGGGCGCGGACACTGAAGCTTTCTTT.

The chain combines TRBV28 with TRBJ1-1; D is possibly TRBD1 (6 bases). CDR3 length equals 13 residues. Trimming removed 1 base from V and 5 bases from J, with 8 bases in between. The germline V gene has CDR1 MDHEN and CDR2 SYDVKM. The chain's CDR3 is CASSLYRVTEAFF. The CDR3 nucleotides read TGTGCCAGCAGTTTATACAGGGTAACTGAAGCTTTCTTT.

The genes are TRBV12-3 or TRBV12-4 and TRBJ2-7; 9 bases agree with TRBD1. V lost 7 bases, J lost 4 bases, and 5 bases stayed unmatched. The CDR3 totals 13 residues. CDR3 DNA: TGTGCCAGCACCCGGACAGGGGTATACGAGCAGTACTTC. This codes for CASTRTGVYEQYF.

The chain carries TRBV3-1 (or the pseudogene TRBV3-2) and TRBJ2-3, with 8 bases that match TRBD2. V shed 4 bases and J 1 base; nucleotides not matched to a gene: 7. This CDR3 has 16 residues. Looked up from germline, CDR1 is LGHDT and CDR2 is YNNKEL (reference sequence). The CDR3 coding sequence is TGTGCCAGCAGCCTGGGACTAGGGTCGGGCACAGATACGCAGTATTTT. Amino acid sequence: CASSLGLGSGTDTQYF.

The genes are TRBV24-1 and TRBJ2-1, with D perhaps matching TRBD1 (7 bases). This CDR3 contains 16 residues. Trimming removed 5 bases at V and 3 bases at J, with 16 bases between. Per the germline V gene, CDR1 is KGHDR and CDR2 is SFDVKD. The CDR3 reads CATSGGTEAYYNEQFF. In DNA form, the CDR3 reads TGTGCCACCAGTGGCGGGACAGAGGCTTACTACAATGAGCAGTTCTTC.

The chain is built from TRBV6-1 and TRBJ2-3; TRBD2 matches at 8 bases. The V segment lost 2 bases and the J segment 1 base; nucleotides outside the gene matches: 2. The CDR3 contains 15 residues. Germline CDR1 and CDR2: MNHNS and SASEGT. The CDR3 bases are TGTGCCAGCAGTGAACAGACTAGCGGCACAGATACGCAGTATTTT. Translating gives CASSEQTSGTDTQYF.